These 21 T cell receptor beta chains originate from one sample sequenced in a study of blood T cell repertoires in COVID-19. The repertoire was sequenced with immunoSEQ multiplex PCR; TCRdb's copy has only in-frame clones and lacks some. Of about 400,000 clones detected, about 90% appear once; the ten largest clones hold about 1.8%. Material for sequencing was PBMCs or T cells enriched from blood (not recorded which). Every receptor here comes from a woman in her twenties or thirties who had recovered from COVID-19.

V is TRBV19 and J is TRBJ1-6, with TRBD1 as a possible D gene (5 bases). V was pared by 6 bases and J by 11 bases, with 23 bases between. The V gene's germline CDR1 is LNHDA and CDR2 SQIVND (reference sequence). There are 16 residues in the CDR3. This chain's CDR3 is CASRSTGFSFSAPLHF. As DNA, the CDR3 is TGTGCCAGTAGATCCACAGGTTTCAGTTTTTCGGCACCCCTCCACTTT.

The chain links TRBV10-1 to TRBJ1-4; D unresolved. Germline V gene sequence: CDR1 WNHNN, CDR2 SYGVQD (reference sequence). The CDR3 spans 13 residues. Trimming pared 3 bases from V and 8 bases from J, leaving 10 bases between. In DNA form, the CDR3 reads TGCGCCAGCAGTGACCCGCTAGAGGAAAAACTGTTTTTT. It encodes CASSDPLEEKLFF.

The gene calls are TRBV7-9 and TRBJ2-7; tentatively, D is TRBD1 (6 bases). V was clipped by 1 base and J by 3 bases, with 10 bases between them. The CDR3 totals 14 residues. CDR1 is SEHNR and CDR2 is FQNEAQ in the germline V gene (reference sequence). CDR3 region: CASSLDARGYEQYF. In DNA form, the CDR3 reads TGTGCCAGCAGCTTAGATGCCAGGGGCTACGAGCAGTACTTC.

This chain uses TRBV6-5 with TRBJ2-7, with D unresolved. Germline V gene lookup returns CDR1 MNHEY and CDR2 SVGAGI. The germline V and J ends were trimmed by 7 bases and 3 bases, with 7 bases remaining between them. CDR3 size: 11 residues. The CDR3 here is CASIPSYEQYF. In nucleotides, the CDR3 is TGTGCCAGCATCCCCAGCTACGAGCAGTACTTC.

The rearrangement uses TRBV29-1 and TRBJ2-7, with D possibly being TRBD1 (5 bases). The CDR3 sequence is 15 residues long. The V gene's germline CDR1 is SQVTM and CDR2 ANQGSEA. Trimming took 4 bases from V and 3 from J, leaving 19 bases between them. The CDR3 spells CSVALTARLNYEQYF. Written as DNA, the CDR3 is TGCAGCGTTGCGTTGACAGCAAGATTAAACTACGAGCAGTACTTC.

This clone was observed a few times. J is TRBJ1-2 and V is TRBV11-1; 7 bases fit TRBD1. Losses at the gene ends were 5 bases for V and 7 bases for J; bases not matched to a gene: 13. The germline gives CDR1 SGHAT, CDR2 FQDESV (reference sequence). The CDR3 runs 15 residues. The CDR3 DNA sequence: TGTGCCAGCAGCACTGATTTGACAGGGCTCAGTGGCTACACCTTC. The encoded protein is CASSTDLTGLSGYTF. Filled out from reference TRBV11-1 and TRBJ1-2, the complete variable domain reads EAEVAQSPRYKITEKSQAVAFWCDPISGHATLYWYRQILGQGPELLVQFQDESVVDDSQLPKDRFSAERLKGVDSTLKIQPAELGDSAMYLCASSTDLTGLSGYTFGSGTRLTVV.

This chain uses TRBV6-5 with TRBJ1-6, with no clear D. The V gene's germline CDR1 is MNHEY and CDR2 SVGAGI. The CDR3 is 14 amino acids. The germline V and J ends were trimmed by 7 bases and 5 bases, with 12 bases remaining between them. The CDR3 coding sequence is TGTGCCAGCACTCCAGACACCCATAATTCACCCCTCCACTTT. Translation gives CASTPDTHNSPLHF.

The chain has TRBV6-5 and TRBJ1-4; the D gene is possibly TRBD1 (5 bases). The CDR3 contains 15 residues. The V end lost 6 bases, the J end lost 0 bases, and 11 bases lay between the germline ends. CDR1 MNHEY and CDR2 SVGAGI come from the germline V gene. CDR3 in amino acids: CASRKTVATNEKLFF. CDR3 nucleotides: TGTGCCAGCAGAAAGACAGTTGCAACTAATGAAAAACTGTTTTTT.

V and J are TRBV7-2 and TRBJ1-5; no firm D call. Trimming cost V 1 base and J 2 bases, with 9 bases left between them. The CDR3 is made up of 15 amino acids. CDR1 and CDR2 from the germline V gene are SGHTA and FQGNSA. The CDR3, as DNA: TGTGCCAGCAGCTTAGAGGCGGGCCGCAATCAGCCCCAGCATTTT. This encodes CASSLEAGRNQPQHF. Variable domain in full (rest from reference TRBV7-2 and TRBJ1-5): GAGVSQSPSNKVTEKGKDVELRCDPISGHTALYWYRQSLGQGLEFLIYFQGNSAPDKSGLPSDRFSAERTGGSVSTLTIQRTQQEDSAVYLCASSLEAGRNQPQHFGDGTRLSIL.

V is TRBV5-1 and J is TRBJ2-5; D perhaps matches TRBD2 (5 bases). In germline, CDR1 is SGHRS, CDR2 YFSETQ. Trimming took 2 bases from V and 2 from J, leaving 10 bases between them. The CDR3 consists of 14 residues. The CDR3 reads CASSLGLDQETQYF. The DNA of the CDR3 is TGCGCCAGCAGCTTAGGACTGGATCAAGAGACCCAGTACTTC.

The gene calls are TRBV4-2 and TRBJ1-6, with D possibly being TRBD1 (6 bases). Trimming stripped 4 bases from V and 10 bases from J, with 17 bases between. The V gene's germline CDR1 is LGHNA and CDR2 YNFKEQ. This CDR3 region has 15 residues. CDR3 coding DNA: TGTGCCAGCAGCCCCGATTACAGGGTAAGATCACCCCTCCACTTT. Protein: CASSPDYRVRSPLHF.

V gene TRBV9 combines with J gene TRBJ2-2; a weak D match, TRBD1 (6 bases). Trimming removed 2 bases from V and 0 bases from J, with 11 bases in between. The germline CDR1 and CDR2 sequences are SGDLS and YYNGEE. The CDR3 has 16 amino acids. The CDR3 spells CASSVGQNANTGELFF. Here the CDR3 DNA reads TGTGCCAGCAGCGTCGGACAGAACGCGAACACCGGGGAGCTGTTTTTT.

The chain is built from TRBV10-3 and TRBJ1-1; D remains unclear. The germline CDR1 and CDR2 sequences are ENHRY and SYGVKD. The CDR3 is made up of 18 amino acids. Trimming removed 0 bases at V and 0 bases at J, with 17 bases between. CDR3 amino acids: CAISESVEESDMNTEAFF. The CDR3 nucleotides read TGTGCCATCAGTGAGTCAGTGGAGGAGTCAGATATGAACACTGAAGCTTTCTTT.

The rearrangement joins TRBV5-1 to TRBJ2-7; 7 positions match TRBD1. The V gene's germline CDR1 is SGHRS and CDR2 YFSETQ. This CDR3 is built from 16 residues. Unmatched junction bases numbered 15, after V lost 4 bases and J lost 5 bases. CDR3 in DNA: TGCGCCAGCAGCATACTTCCGGGACAGAGCCTCCACGAGCAGTACTTC. Amino acid sequence: CASSILPGQSLHEQYF.

The chain is built from TRBV19 and TRBJ2-1, with D perhaps matching TRBD1 (6 bases). Per germline, CDR1 LNHDA and CDR2 SQIVND (reference sequence). The CDR3 has 15 amino acids. Trimming removed 6 bases at V and 4 bases at J, with 16 bases between. CDR3 sequence: CASRIDRSHYNEQFF. As DNA, the CDR3 is TGTGCCAGTAGGATCGACAGGAGTCATTACAATGAGCAGTTCTTC.

This chain uses TRBV5-1 with TRBJ2-3; possible D gene TRBD2, 5 bases. The V end lost 4 bases, the J end lost 4 bases, and 13 bases lay between the germline ends. CDR1 is SGHRS, CDR2 YFSETQ, per germline. The CDR3 is 14 residues long. The CDR3 here is CASSLFAEADTQYF. CDR3 sequence (DNA): TGCGCCAGCAGCCTTTTCGCGGAGGCAGATACGCAGTATTTT.

V gene TRBV19 combines with J gene TRBJ1-2; D not certain. The CDR3 covers 12 residues. The V end was cut by 3 bases, the J end by 8 bases, with 10 bases between. The germline CDR1 and CDR2 sequences are LNHDA and SQIVND (reference sequence). DNA of the CDR3: TGTGCCAGTAGTATTTCTAGCGGCGGCTACACCTTC. Its protein product is CASSISSGGYTF.

The chain joins TRBV30 to TRBJ1-2; tentative D call: TRBD1 (6 bases). Between the trimmed V and J ends, which lost 0 bases and 1 base, there was a span of 12 bases. CDR1 is GTSNPN, CDR2 SVGIG, per germline (reference sequence). The CDR3 length is 15 residues. CDR3 in amino acids: CAWSVGHRDNYGYTF. The CDR3, as DNA: TGTGCCTGGAGTGTGGGACACAGGGATAACTATGGCTACACCTTC.

The rearrangement links TRBV12-3 or TRBV12-4 to TRBJ2-1, with 7 bases fitting TRBD1. Losses at the gene ends were 4 bases for V and 7 bases for J; bases not matched to a gene: 4. CDR3 length: 13 residues. CDR3 coding DNA: TGTGCCAGCAGTTCGGACAGGCGAAATGAGCAGTTCTTC. As protein: CASSSDRRNEQFF.

This clone came up a few times. This chain links TRBV6-5 with TRBJ1-2; 10 bases agree with TRBD1. The CDR3 is made up of 14 amino acids. CDR1 and CDR2 (germline): MNHEY, SVGAGI. The J segment lost 8 bases and the V segment lost 4 bases, leaving 7 bases of the junction unmatched. In DNA form, the CDR3 reads TGTGCCAGCAGTTCCGGGGGACAGGGGAGCGGCTACACCTTC. Protein: CASSSGGQGSGYTF.

The chain is built from TRBV5-1 and TRBJ2-2; 7 bases match TRBD1. Unmatched junction bases numbered 9, after V lost 3 bases and J lost 1 base. CDR1 is SGHRS, CDR2 YFSETQ, per germline. This CDR3 has 17 amino acids. In DNA form, the CDR3 reads TGCGCCAGCAGCTCACTTACCGGGACAGTGAACACCGGGGAGCTGTTTTTT. Translating it yields CASSSLTGTVNTGELFF.